This is a list of T cell receptor beta chains from one sample in a study of post-analysis software for immune sequencing data. One entry per CDR3 protein, called by TCRdb with MiXCR from the PCR reads. The sample holds 450,000 to 650,000 distinct CDR3 sequences, 44% seen once. The sequencing input was blood. The receptors here all came from a girl aged 5 to 17 with multiple sclerosis. CDR3s include the opening cysteine and the closing phenylalanine or tryptophan. D genes are given only for firm matches. Size values are once, few and many counts, or a class for expanded clones, and some rows have none.

j_call clone_size v_call d_call cdr3_nt cdr3_aa
TRBJ2-7 - TRBV27 - TGTGCCAGCAGTGACCATTACAGCTCCTACGAGCAGTACTTC CASSDHYSSYEQYF
TRBJ2-1 - TRBV2 TRBD2 TGTGCCAGCAGTTTGGTGCGACTAGCGGTATACAATGAGCAGTTCTTC CASSLVRLAVYNEQFF
TRBJ2-3 - TRBV12-3/TRBV12-4 - TGTGCCAGCAGTCCGGAAGGTGCAGATGCGCAGTATTTT CASSPEGADAQYF
TRBJ2-5 - TRBV29-1 - TGCAGCGTTGGGCCTCTAGATTGGACCCAGTACTTC CSVGPLDWTQYF
TRBJ2-1 many TRBV5-1 - TGCGCCAGCAGAGACCCCAGCTCCTACAATGAGCAGTTCTTC CASRDPSSYNEQFF
TRBJ2-7 few TRBV12-3/TRBV12-4 - TGTGCCAGCAGTCCCGACGGCGGTGTCTACGAGCAGTACTTC CASSPDGGVYEQYF
TRBJ1-1 - TRBV4-1 - TGCGCCAGCAGCCCCCTAGTAGGAGGAGCGAACACTGAAGCTTTCTTT CASSPLVGGANTEAFF
TRBJ2-1 few TRBV7-2 TRBD2 TGTGCCAGCAGGACGGGACTAGCGGGAGGCTACAATGAGCAGTTCTTC CASRTGLAGGYNEQFF
TRBJ2-7 few TRBV7-2 - TGTGCCAGCAGCTTAGGATGGGATTCCCTCTACGAGCAGTACTTC CASSLGWDSLYEQYF
TRBJ1-1 - TRBV3-1 - TGTGCCAGCAGCCAAGATTCCCCAGGCACTGAAGCTTTCTTT CASSQDSPGTEAFF
TRBJ2-3 - TRBV11-3 - TGTGCCAGCAGCTTTGGGGTCGGGAACACAGATACGCAGTATTTT CASSFGVGNTDTQYF
TRBJ2-7 - TRBV7-2 - TGTGCCAGCAGCTTAGTCGGGGTGGGCTCCTACGAGCAGTACTTC CASSLVGVGSYEQYF
TRBJ2-5 few TRBV11-2 TRBD2 TGTGCCAGCAGCTTACGGACTAGCGGGTACCTAGGACAGGAGACCCAGTACTTC CASSLRTSGYLGQETQYF
TRBJ2-5 - TRBV6-2/TRBV6-3 - TGTGCCAGCAGTTCCGACCCTAGCGCACAAGAGACCCAGTACTTC CASSSDPSAQETQYF
TRBJ2-7 - TRBV4-1 - TGCGCCAGCAGCCCCCTAGAGGGCGCCTCCTACGAGCAGTACTTC CASSPLEGASYEQYF
TRBJ1-2 few TRBV20-1 TRBD1 TGCAGTGCGGAAAGGGACAGGGGATCGGGGCGGGGTGACTATGGCTACACCTTC CSAERDRGSGRGDYGYTF
TRBJ2-5 - TRBV6-1 - TGTGCCAGCAGTCCCTCCCCCTATTCTTTGTCGGGAGAGACCCAGTACTTC CASSPSPYSLSGETQYF
TRBJ1-5 - TRBV11-2 - TGTGCCAGCAGCTTAGGGGCTGGGGGACCCCAGCATTTT CASSLGAGGPQHF
TRBJ2-7 few TRBV12-3/TRBV12-4 - TGTGCCACAGGGGATGGGAGAACGGGCGAGCAGTACTTC CATGDGRTGEQYF
TRBJ2-7 few TRBV29-1 - TGCAGCGTTGAAGGCGGTGGGCAGGACTACGAGCAGTACTTC CSVEGGGQDYEQYF
TRBJ1-1 - TRBV5-1 - TGCGCCAGCAGTCGTTACCCAGGGGAGGGTGAAGCTTTCTTT CASSRYPGEGEAFF
TRBJ2-7 - TRBV12-3/TRBV12-4 TRBD2 TGTGCCAGCAGTGGGAGGGCCTACGAGCAGTACTTC CASSGRAYEQYF
TRBJ2-5 - TRBV10-3 TRBD2 TGTGCCATCAGTGAAGGGACTAGCGGGGCAGACCAAGAGACCCAGTACTTC CAISEGTSGADQETQYF
TRBJ1-1 few TRBV29-1 - TGCAGCGTTTCTCAGGGGAACACTGAAGCTTTCTTT CSVSQGNTEAFF
TRBJ2-5 few TRBV20-1 - TGCAGTGCTCCGAATGTGGGGACCCAGTACTTC CSAPNVGTQYF
TRBJ2-1 few TRBV7-9 TRBD1 TGTGCCAGCAGCTTTGTGGGACAGGGACCGAATGAGCAGTTCTTC CASSFVGQGPNEQFF
TRBJ1-2 - TRBV2 TRBD1 TGTGCCAGCACGAGTCCGGGACAGGCCCTTAACTATGGCTACACCTTC CASTSPGQALNYGYTF
TRBJ2-5 - TRBV7-9 TRBD1 TGTGCCAGCAGCTTTCGACAGGGGATAGGGACCCAGTACTTC CASSFRQGIGTQYF
TRBJ1-2 - TRBV20-1 TRBD1 TGCAGTGCATCGACAGGGGTGGGCGGCTATGGCTACACCTTC CSASTGVGGYGYTF